The 24 T cell receptor beta chains below all came from one sample that was sequenced in a study of shared clonotypes between healthy human individuals. Sequencing used immunoSEQ multiplex PCR; TCRdb keeps in-frame clones, though not all of them. The profile covers about 450,000 clones, with around 79% appearing a single time and 13% taken by the ten largest. The sequenced sample was PBMCs. These receptors originate from a woman in her thirties or forties in good health. Some clones in this sample may be carry-over from other donors' samples.

The gene calls are TRBV2 and TRBJ2-1; 7 positions match TRBD2. Per the germline V gene, CDR1 is SNHLY and CDR2 is FYNNEI. This CDR3 has 15 amino acids. The J segment lost 4 bases and the V segment lost 4 bases, leaving 7 bases of the junction unmatched. The CDR3: CASSAGLADYNEQFF. CDR3 nucleotide sequence: TGTGCCAGCAGTGCCGGGCTAGCGGATTACAATGAGCAGTTCTTC.

The chain has TRBV19 and TRBJ2-2; no clear D gene. Germline V gene sequence: CDR1 LNHDA, CDR2 SQIVND (reference sequence). This CDR3 spans 15 amino acids. Trimming removed 1 base at V and 0 bases at J, with 6 bases between. CDR3 in DNA: TGTGCCAGTAGTATAGGACCGGCGAACACCGGGGAGCTGTTTTTT. Its translation is CASSIGPANTGELFF.

The chain carries TRBV6-4 and TRBJ2-3, with TRBD2 matching 13 bases. This CDR3 spans 15 amino acids. CDR1 is MRHNA and CDR2 is SNTAGT in the germline V gene. V was pared by 2 bases and J by 4 bases, with 0 bases of the junction left unmatched. CDR3 coding DNA: TGTGCCAGCAGTGACGGACTAGCGGGAGCAGATACGCAGTATTTT. The encoded protein is CASSDGLAGADTQYF.

This clone was counted once. The CDR3 DNA is TGCGCCAGCAGCCAAGAAACTAGCGGGGGAGGAAGGAACTACGAGCAGTACTTC. Its protein is CASSQETSGGGRNYEQYF. V gene TRBV4-1 combines with J gene TRBJ2-7; 11 bases agree with TRBD2. The V gene's germline CDR1 is MGHRA and CDR2 YSYEKL. The CDR3 loop spans 18 amino acids. With V trimmed by 0 bases and J by 3 bases, 10 bases remained unmatched.

V is TRBV10-3 and J is TRBJ2-7; D not resolved. The CDR3 consists of 14 residues. Germline V lookup: CDR1 ENHRY, CDR2 SYGVKD. V lost 3 bases and J lost 1, with 10 bases in between. The CDR3, as DNA: TGTGCCATCAGTGATCCGGGCAGGTCCTACGAGCAGTACTTC. This sequence encodes CAISDPGRSYEQYF.

V is TRBV7-8 and J is TRBJ1-4, with 9 bases matching TRBD1. V lost 6 bases and J lost 8; bases outside the gene matches: 10. Germline lookup yields CDR1 SGHVS and CDR2 FQNEAQ. CDR3 size: 15 residues. CDR3 in DNA: TGTGCCAGCAGGCCTATGACAGGGGGAGGGGAAAAACTGTTTTTT. It is translated as CASRPMTGGGEKLFF.

This chain joins TRBV4-1 and TRBJ2-4; D is possibly TRBD2 (5 bases). CDR3 length: 16 amino acids. V lost 4 bases, J lost 4 bases, and 17 bases lay in between. Germline CDR1 is MGHRA and CDR2 is YSYEKL. The CDR3 DNA follows: TGCGCCAGCAGCCCCTACCTCGGACTGATAAAAAACATTCAGTACTTC. It codes for CASSPYLGLIKNIQYF.

The CDR3 bases are TGTGCCAGTGGCGAGGGCCATCGCACCGGGGAGCTGTTTTTT. Translated, it gives CASGEGHRTGELFF. The chain carries TRBV19 and TRBJ2-2; TRBD2 is a possible D gene (5 bases). Germline values: CDR1 LNHDA, CDR2 SQIVND (reference sequence). V lost 8 bases to trimming and J lost 4 bases, with 14 bases between them. This CDR3 is 14 amino acids long.

The V and J genes are TRBV27 and TRBJ2-6, with D possibly matching TRBD1 (6 bases). Trimming pared 6 bases from V and 0 bases from J, leaving 15 bases between. The germline V gene encodes CDR1 MNHEY and CDR2 SMNVEV (reference sequence). The CDR3 extends over 17 amino acids. As DNA, the CDR3 is TGTGCCAGCAGAGCAGCCGGGACAAACTCTGGGGCCAACGTCCTGACTTTC. This gives the protein CASRAAGTNSGANVLTF.

V gene TRBV2 combines with J gene TRBJ1-1; no clear D gene. V dropped 2 bases and J dropped 0 bases, with 10 bases sitting between them. CDR1 SNHLY and CDR2 FYNNEI come from the germline V gene. This CDR3 has 15 residues. The CDR3 DNA sequence: TGTGCCAGCAGTGAATTAACGGACTTGAACACTGAAGCTTTCTTT. As protein: CASSELTDLNTEAFF.

The V and J genes are TRBV18 and TRBJ2-7, with 7 bases identical to TRBD1. Losses at the gene ends were 3 bases for V and 4 bases for J; bases not matched to a gene: 9. In germline, CDR1 is KGHSH, CDR2 LQKENI. The CDR3 consists of 15 residues. The CDR3 reads CASSPPVKQGYEQYF. The CDR3 region has the DNA TGTGCCAGCTCACCCCCTGTTAAACAGGGGTACGAGCAGTACTTC.

V usage is TRBV30 and J usage is TRBJ2-1; D is perhaps TRBD1 (6 bases). The germline V gene encodes CDR1 GTSNPN and CDR2 SVGIG (reference sequence). The ends were cut back, 3 bases at V and 6 bases at J, with 15 bases in the middle. The CDR3 has 14 residues. As DNA, the CDR3 is TGTGCCTGGAGCAGGGGCGGGCGGATCAATGAGCAGTTCTTC. As protein: CAWSRGGRINEQFF.

This chain joins TRBV9 and TRBJ2-1, with a weak D call TRBD1 (5 bases). Per germline, CDR1 SGDLS and CDR2 YYNGEE. CDR3 length equals 14 residues. V dropped 0 bases and J dropped 10 bases, with 14 bases sitting between them. The CDR3: CASSVDRRRGEQFF. CDR3 nucleotides: TGTGCCAGCAGCGTAGACAGGCGGAGAGGCGAGCAGTTCTTC.

This clone was seen a handful of times. The V call is TRBV7-2, the J call TRBJ2-1; the D is unclear. Germline V lookup: CDR1 SGHTA, CDR2 FQGNSA. This CDR3 is built from 12 residues. Trimming pared 5 bases from V and 8 bases from J, leaving 10 bases between. CDR3 amino acids: CASSLPFDEQFF. The CDR3 DNA is TGTGCCAGCAGCCTCCCGTTCGATGAGCAGTTCTTC. The whole variable domain, remainder taken from reference TRBV7-2 and TRBJ2-1, is GAGVSQSPSNKVTEKGKDVELRCDPISGHTALYWYRQSLGQGLEFLIYFQGNSAPDKSGLPSDRFSAERTGGSVSTLTIQRTQQEDSAVYLCASSLPFDEQFFGPGTRLTVL.

The V and J genes are TRBV30 and TRBJ2-7; 9 bases fit TRBD1. This CDR3 has 17 amino acids. Germline values: CDR1 GTSNPN, CDR2 SVGIG (reference sequence). V dropped 3 bases and J dropped 2; count of bases not matched to a gene: 14. The CDR3 DNA reads as TGTGCCTGGAGAGGGGGACAGGGCCGCCATAGGCCCTACGAGCAGTACTTC. Translated, it gives CAWRGGQGRHRPYEQYF.

The chain is built from TRBV19 and TRBJ2-2; D gene ambiguous. Trimming took 7 bases from V and 7 from J, leaving 19 bases between them. The germline V gene encodes CDR1 LNHDA and CDR2 SQIVND (reference sequence). This CDR3 contains 15 residues. CDR3 protein: CASIQPRALGGELFF. CDR3 DNA: TGTGCCAGTATACAGCCCCGGGCCCTCGGCGGGGAGCTGTTTTTT.

The genes are TRBV2 and TRBJ2-7, with D possibly being TRBD2 (6 bases). Trimming left V 4 bases short and J 8 bases short, with 15 bases between. The CDR3 sequence is 13 residues long. Per the germline V gene, CDR1 is SNHLY and CDR2 is FYNNEI. In nucleotides, the CDR3 is TGTGCCAGCAGTGGGGCGGGATACCAGAAGCAGTACTTC. It translates to CASSGAGYQKQYF.

This clone was seen once. The chain uses TRBV5-4 and TRBJ2-7; tentatively, D is TRBD2 (6 bases). The CDR3 contains 14 residues. Germline V gives CDR1 SGHNT, CDR2 YYREEE (reference sequence). V was shortened by 4 bases and J by 4 bases, with 15 bases between the two germline ends. The CDR3 DNA sequence: TGTGCCAGCAGCCCCGGGGCCGGAGGGTACGAGCAGTACTTC. This encodes CASSPGAGGYEQYF.

CDR3 in amino acids: CASSPGLTTYEQYF. Here the CDR3 DNA reads TGTGCCAGCAGCCCGGGACTAACGACCTACGAGCAGTACTTC. The V gene is TRBV9, the J gene TRBJ2-7; 7 bases map to TRBD2. The CDR3 runs 14 residues. Germline CDR1 and CDR2: SGDLS and YYNGEE. Germline trimming cut 4 bases from V and 2 bases from J; bases unmatched to any gene: 6. Based on the CDR3 plus reference TRBV9 and TRBJ2-7, the full variable domain is DSGVTQTPKHLITATGQRVTLRCSPRSGDLSVYWYQQSLDQGLQFLIQYYNGEERAKGNILERFSAQQFPDLHSELNLSSLELGDSALYFCASSPGLTTYEQYFGPGTRLTVT.

The chain joins TRBV28 to TRBJ2-7; D could derive from TRBD1 or TRBD2 (5 bases each). The germline gives CDR1 MDHEN, CDR2 SYDVKM. The CDR3 has 15 amino acids. V lost 5 bases to trimming and J lost 0 bases, with 14 bases between them. The CDR3 loop is CASSGEGRTSYEQYF. DNA of the CDR3: TGTGCCAGCAGTGGCGAGGGACGGACCTCCTACGAGCAGTACTTC.

The table lists this clone with many counts. The chain carries TRBV5-1 and TRBJ2-2; D unresolved. The germline V and J ends were trimmed by 3 bases and 0 bases, with 9 bases remaining between them. This CDR3 contains 15 residues. Per germline, CDR1 SGHRS and CDR2 YFSETQ. As DNA, the CDR3 is TGCGCCAGCAGCTCAACTACCGCGAACACCGGGGAGCTGTTTTTT. This codes for CASSSTTANTGELFF.

This clone showed up just a few times. The chain uses TRBV10-2 and TRBJ2-2, with D perhaps TRBD1 or TRBD2 (5 bases each). Germline V gene sequence: CDR1 WSHSY, CDR2 SAAADI. Trimming left V 3 bases short and J 6 bases short, with 14 bases between. The length of the CDR3 is 15 residues. CDR3 sequence: CASSDRGRVPGELFF. The CDR3 DNA reads TGCGCCAGCAGTGACCGGGGCAGGGTCCCCGGGGAGCTGTTTTTT.

This chain connects TRBV18 to TRBJ1-5, with D perhaps matching TRBD1 (5 bases). Germline V CDR1 and CDR2: KGHSH, LQKENI. This CDR3 has 15 amino acids. The V gene lost 1 base and the J gene lost 2 bases, with 9 bases spanning the gap. CDR3 region: CASSPRGVGNQPQHF. The CDR3 DNA follows: TGTGCCAGCTCACCACGAGGGGTGGGCAATCAGCCCCAGCATTTT.

The CDR3 bases are TGTGCCAGCAGTTTCCAGCGGCGCTACGAGCAGTACTTC. As protein: CASSFQRRYEQYF. This chain joins TRBV27 and TRBJ2-7, with a possible D match to TRBD2 (5 bases). V was clipped by 3 bases and J by 3 bases, with 9 bases between them. In germline, CDR1 is MNHEY, CDR2 SMNVEV (reference sequence). The CDR3 extends over 13 amino acids.